This section outlines one T cell receptor beta chain sequence together with its context. This sample was included in a study of blood T cell repertoires in COVID-19. Study at large: The United States, Italy and Spain were the sources of the acute and convalescent COVID-19 samples. PBMCs, B-cell-depleted T cells, or T cells were the source of the cDNA or gDNA that made up the material.

Germline CDR1 reads MNHEY; CDR2 reads SMNVEV (reference sequence). There are 16 residues in the CDR3. The junction had 11 bases not matched to a gene; V was cut back by 6 bases and J by 4 bases. Study processing details: Amplification of reference gene primers provided the estimated nucleated cell counts. Repertoires were generated with immunoSEQ multiplex PCR, while TCRdb's copy carries only in-frame clones and drops some. That table furnishes V, J and clone size, whereas the DNA furnished D and trimming. The sample contains about 230,000 clones, around 83% of which appear only once. The TCR was taken from a woman in her forties or fifties with acute or convalescent COVID-19. The sequenced sample was peripheral blood. The gene calls are TRBV27 and TRBJ2-2; TRBD2 matches at 7 bases. CDR3 bases: TGTGCCAGCAGATCGACTCCGGGGGGTGCCACCGGGGAGCTGTTTTTT. Its protein is CASRSTPGGATGELFF.